The 31 T cell receptor beta chains below all came from one sample that was sequenced in a study of cytomegalovirus exposure and HLA in healthy donors. The study ran its PCR with 60 Vbeta and 13 Jbeta primers. Some clones are missing from TCRdb's copy, which holds only in-frame ones; the method was immunoSEQ multiplex PCR. This sample has over 150,000 clones, with roughly 80% found just once. What was sequenced was PBMCs. These receptors were taken from a woman between 25 and 40 years old in good health and CMV-seropositive.

V and J are TRBV5-6 and TRBJ1-6; D not resolved. Trimming took 2 bases from V and 4 from J, leaving 7 bases between them. CDR3 length: 14 amino acids. Looked up from germline, CDR1 is SGHDT and CDR2 is YYEEEE. CDR3 amino acids: CASSLSLYNSPLHF. Written as DNA, the CDR3 is TGTGCCAGCAGCTTATCGTTATATAATTCACCCCTCCACTTT.

The V gene is TRBV4-1, the J gene TRBJ2-5; D gene uncertain. Germline-derived CDR1 and CDR2 are MGHRA and YSYEKL. Deletions cut 0 bases from V and 5 bases from J, with 10 bases between. The CDR3 length is 14 residues. The CDR3: CASSQEYAGETQYF. CDR3 sequence (DNA): TGCGCCAGCAGCCAAGAGTATGCAGGCGAGACCCAGTACTTC.

The chain employs TRBV27 and TRBJ2-1, with TRBD1 as a possible D gene (6 bases). Germline assignment: CDR1 MNHEY and CDR2 SMNVEV (reference sequence). V was shortened by 6 bases and J by 6 bases, with 12 bases between the two germline ends. The CDR3 contains 13 residues. CDR3 amino acids: CASSVQGPNEQFF. Here the CDR3 DNA reads TGTGCCAGCAGCGTCCAGGGGCCCAATGAGCAGTTCTTC.

The chain joins TRBV29-1 to TRBJ1-2; TRBD1 is a possible D gene (6 bases). Trimming stripped 4 bases from V and 1 base from J, with 10 bases between. In germline, CDR1 is SQVTM, CDR2 ANQGSEA. The CDR3 extends over 13 amino acids. In DNA, the CDR3 is TGCAGCGTTGGGCAGGGGTTTAACTATGGCTACACCTTC. Encoded protein: CSVGQGFNYGYTF.

The chain employs TRBV5-1 and TRBJ2-5; TRBD2 is a possible D gene (5 bases). Germline V lookup: CDR1 SGHRS, CDR2 YFSETQ. V lost 0 bases, J lost 5 bases, and 11 bases lay in between. The CDR3 is made up of 14 amino acids. The CDR3, as DNA: TGCGCCAGCAGCTTGGGACGGGGTCGGGAGACCCAGTACTTC. Protein: CASSLGRGRETQYF.

The genes are TRBV5-1 and TRBJ1-1, with no clear D. This CDR3 comprises 13 residues. Trimming left V 5 bases short and J 0 bases short, with 8 bases between. Germline lookup yields CDR1 SGHRS and CDR2 YFSETQ. The CDR3 here is CASREDLNTEAFF. Here the CDR3 DNA reads TGCGCCAGCAGGGAGGACCTGAACACTGAAGCTTTCTTT. The complete variable domain, with remaining parts taken from reference TRBV5-1 and TRBJ1-1, reads KAGVTQTPRYLIKTRGQQVTLSCSPISGHRSVSWYQQTPGQGLQFLFEYFSETQRNKGNFPGRFSGRQFSNSRSEMNVSTLELGDSALYLCASREDLNTEAFFGQGTRLTVV.

The gene calls are TRBV30 and TRBJ1-5; possible D gene TRBD1, 6 bases. Per germline, CDR1 GTSNPN and CDR2 SVGIG (reference sequence). V was trimmed by 7 bases and J by 3 bases, leaving 13 bases between them. The CDR3 length is 13 residues. The CDR3 loop is CASGGGPNQPQHF. The CDR3 DNA reads TGTGCCTCCGGCGGGGGGCCCAATCAGCCCCAGCATTTT.

This rearrangement joins TRBV4-1 to TRBJ2-5, with 11 bases fitting TRBD2. V shed 4 bases and J 5 bases; nucleotides not matched to a gene: 9. CDR1 is MGHRA and CDR2 is YSYEKL in the germline V gene. This CDR3 has 16 residues. The CDR3 is CASSLALAGGWETQYF. In DNA form, the CDR3 reads TGCGCCAGCAGCCTAGCCTTAGCGGGGGGGTGGGAGACCCAGTACTTC.

The V gene is TRBV18, the J gene TRBJ1-1, with TRBD1 as a possible D gene (6 bases). The ends were cut back, 5 bases at V and 0 bases at J, with 13 bases in the middle. CDR1 and CDR2 (germline): KGHSH, LQKENI. This CDR3 has 15 residues. CDR3 amino acids: CASSSGWGLNTEAFF. The DNA of the CDR3 is TGTGCCAGCTCATCTGGCTGGGGGCTGAACACTGAAGCTTTCTTT.

CDR3 loop: CASSQEALAGRTSSYEQYF. The CDR3 DNA is TGTGCCAGCAGCCAAGAGGCCCTAGCGGGAAGGACCAGCTCCTACGAGCAGTACTTC. The chain combines TRBV4-2 with TRBJ2-7, with 9 positions matching TRBD2. The CDR3 contains 19 residues. The ends lost 0 bases at V and 0 bases at J; junction bases unmatched: 12. Germline lookup yields CDR1 LGHNA and CDR2 YNFKEQ.

This sequence joins TRBV9 and TRBJ1-3; D gene unclear. The ends were cut back, 3 bases at V and 0 bases at J, with 10 bases in the middle. CDR1 is SGDLS and CDR2 is YYNGEE in the germline V gene. The CDR3 has 15 amino acids. This CDR3 is CASSARGFSGNTIYF. The DNA for the CDR3 is TGTGCCAGCAGCGCCCGGGGTTTCTCTGGAAACACCATATATTTT.

On this clone: The junction and the germline gene differ at one end; a read error may be behind it. This rearrangement joins TRBV7-9 to TRBJ2-7, with 7 bases that match TRBD1. The CDR3 spans 16 residues. Germline CDR1 reads SEHNR; CDR2 reads FQNEAQ (reference sequence). The DNA for the CDR3 is TGTTCCAGCAGCTTAGAAGGAAAGACAGGGAATCGAGAGCAGTACTTC. It specifies CSSSLEGKTGNREQYF.

Written as DNA, the CDR3 is TGTGCCAGCAGCCATACAGGGGGAGAGACCCAGTACTTC. It yields the protein CASSHTGGETQYF. The chain employs TRBV27 and TRBJ2-5, with TRBD1 identical over 8 bases. The germline V gene encodes CDR1 MNHEY and CDR2 SMNVEV (reference sequence). With 6 bases clipped from V and 4 bases from J, the junction kept 4 bases outside the gene matches. There are 13 residues in the CDR3.

The gene calls are TRBV7-2 and TRBJ2-5; 8 nucleotides match TRBD2. V trimming: 5 bases; J trimming: 4 bases; junction bases outside the gene matches: 6. CDR1 is SGHTA and CDR2 is FQGNSA in the germline V gene. CDR3 size: 14 residues. CDR3 amino acids: CASSPRLATETQYF. The CDR3 DNA follows: TGTGCCAGCAGCCCGAGACTAGCGACAGAGACCCAGTACTTC.

This clone turned up a few times. The gene calls are TRBV7-9 and TRBJ2-7, with unresolved D. Deletions cut 1 base from V and 9 bases from J, with 10 bases between. The germline V gene encodes CDR1 SEHNR and CDR2 FQNEAQ (reference sequence). This CDR3 has 12 amino acids. The CDR3 loop reads CASSLVSQWQYF. DNA of the CDR3: TGTGCCAGCAGCTTAGTTTCGCAGTGGCAGTACTTC.

The chain joins TRBV5-1 to TRBJ2-3; D possibly corresponds to TRBD1 (5 bases). CDR3 length equals 15 residues. V was shortened by 0 bases and J by 5 bases, with 13 bases between the two germline ends. Germline V gene sequence: CDR1 SGHRS, CDR2 YFSETQ. CDR3 nucleotide sequence: TGCGCCAGCAGCTTGGCAGGTTTAGGGGTAGATACGCAGTATTTT. This translates into CASSLAGLGVDTQYF.

This clone was found once. The chain is built from TRBV7-9 and TRBJ1-1, with D possibly being TRBD1 (6 bases). Germline V gives CDR1 SEHNR, CDR2 FQNEAQ (reference sequence). V was cut by 6 bases and J by 1 base, with 18 bases left in between. The length of the CDR3 is 16 residues. The CDR3 protein is CASSSEPGVANTEAFF. The CDR3 DNA reads as TGTGCCAGCAGTTCCGAACCAGGGGTGGCGAACACTGAAGCTTTCTTT.

The rearrangement uses TRBV25-1 and TRBJ2-5; 7 bases are a match to TRBD2. The better agreement between TRBJ2-7 and the DNA end casts doubt on the J call. Germline CDR1 is MGHDK and CDR2 is SYGVNS. The CDR3 extends over 13 amino acids. The CDR3 region has the DNA TGTGCCAGCTTAAGCGGGACCAGAAACGAGCAGTACTTC. It is translated as CASLSGTRNEQYF.

The chain uses TRBV5-1 and TRBJ2-3; the D gene is possibly TRBD2 (6 bases). Germline V gene data show CDR1 as SGHRS and CDR2 as YFSETQ. Trimming left V 6 bases short and J 1 base short, with 15 bases between. This CDR3 has 15 amino acids. DNA for the CDR3: TGCGCCAGCAAAATGGACGGGGGTCGCACAGATACGCAGTATTTT. Protein product: CASKMDGGRTDTQYF.

The rearrangement joins TRBV10-3 to TRBJ2-1, with 9 positions matching TRBD2. This CDR3 spans 15 amino acids. Trimming removed 7 bases from V and 8 bases from J; junction bases left unmatched: 12. CDR1 is ENHRY, CDR2 SYGVKD, per germline. For the CDR3, the DNA is TGTGCCATCAACGGAGGTAGCGGGGGTACGGATGAGCAGTTCTTC. This translates into CAINGGSGGTDEQFF.

The chain has TRBV28 and TRBJ1-1; TRBD1 might be the D (6 bases). CDR3 size: 15 residues. Germline CDR1 and CDR2: MDHEN and SYDVKM. Trimming pared 5 bases from V and 5 bases from J, leaving 18 bases between. CDR3: CASSEYREGETEAFF. DNA of the CDR3: TGTGCCAGCAGTGAGTACAGGGAGGGGGAGACTGAAGCTTTCTTT.

This chain links TRBV7-8 with TRBJ2-3; D gene unclear. Germline V gene data show CDR1 as SGHVS and CDR2 as FQNEAQ. The CDR3 totals 12 residues. The V gene lost 5 bases and the J gene lost 6 bases, with 9 bases spanning the gap. The CDR3 DNA follows: TGTGCCAGCAGCGCTCAACGGGATACGCAGTATTTT. Its protein product is CASSAQRDTQYF.

The gene calls are TRBV7-3 and TRBJ2-5; D is ambiguous. CDR1 SGHTA and CDR2 FQGTGA come from the germline V gene. Trimming pared 2 bases from V and 5 bases from J, leaving 15 bases between. CDR3 length equals 15 residues. CDR3 protein: CASSLLGLPRETQYF. CDR3 bases: TGTGCCAGCAGCTTATTGGGCCTCCCCAGGGAGACCCAGTACTTC.

The gene calls are TRBV5-6 and TRBJ2-1; D is possibly TRBD1 (5 bases). Trimming cost V 2 bases and J 6 bases, with 6 bases left between them. Per the germline V gene, CDR1 is SGHDT and CDR2 is YYEEEE. CDR3 size: 12 residues. CDR3 bases: TGTGCCAGCAGCTTCGACAGCAATGAGCAGTTCTTC. Protein product: CASSFDSNEQFF.

CDR3 loop: CASSQDYRGGYEQYF. DNA for the CDR3: TGCGCCAGCAGCCAAGACTACAGGGGTGGCTACGAGCAGTACTTC. The V call is TRBV4-1, the J call TRBJ2-7; 7 bases agree with TRBD1. The V gene's germline CDR1 is MGHRA and CDR2 YSYEKL. The trim removed 0 bases at V and 3 bases at J, leaving 5 bases unmatched. The CDR3 spans 15 residues.

This chain connects TRBV4-3 to TRBJ2-7, with 9 nucleotides matching TRBD1. The junction had 8 bases not matched to a gene; V was cut back by 4 bases and J by 1 base. The CDR3 is made up of 16 amino acids. Germline V CDR1 and CDR2: LGHNA, YSLEER. CDR3 region: CASSRSWGQGSYEQYF. The CDR3 region has the DNA TGCGCCAGCAGCCGCAGCTGGGGACAGGGATCCTACGAGCAGTACTTC.

The rearrangement joins TRBV5-1 to TRBJ2-1; D may be TRBD1 (6 bases). The V end lost 2 bases, the J end lost 7 bases, and 19 bases lay between the germline ends. The CDR3 loop spans 16 amino acids. CDR1 and CDR2 (germline): SGHRS, YFSETQ. The DNA for the CDR3 is TGCGCCAGCAGCTTAGGTACAGGGTTCGTCGGAAATGAGCAGTTCTTC. Protein sequence: CASSLGTGFVGNEQFF.

The V call is TRBV29-1, the J call TRBJ2-7; possibly TRBD1 for D (5 bases). The CDR3 loop spans 13 amino acids. Per the germline V gene, CDR1 is SQVTM and CDR2 is ANQGSEA. V was clipped by 3 bases and J by 3 bases, with 12 bases between them. CDR3 region: CSVEGPLNYEQYF. The DNA of the CDR3 is TGCAGCGTTGAGGGGCCGCTCAACTACGAGCAGTACTTC.

The chain uses TRBV7-8 and TRBJ2-3; 9 bases map to TRBD2. V gave up 2 bases and J gave up 1 base; unmatched junction bases: 19. This CDR3 has 21 residues. Germline V gives CDR1 SGHVS, CDR2 FQNEAQ. The CDR3 here is CASSLSRILAGGVRGTDTQYF. CDR3 coding DNA: TGTGCCAGCAGCTTATCACGAATTTTGGCGGGGGGGGTGAGAGGCACAGATACGCAGTATTTT.

This clone came up a few times. The chain carries TRBV13 and TRBJ1-1; 10 bases match TRBD1. The V and J ends lost 4 bases and 2 bases, in that order; junction bases with no gene match: 4. CDR1 PRHDT and CDR2 FYEKMQ come from the germline V gene (reference sequence). The CDR3 has 15 amino acids. CDR3 nucleotide sequence: TGTGCCAGCAGCTCCGGACAGGGGGTCAACACTGAAGCTTTCTTT. As protein: CASSSGQGVNTEAFF.

The chain has TRBV29-1 and TRBJ2-1; 13 bases are a match to TRBD2. The J segment lost 3 bases and the V segment lost 4 bases, leaving 9 bases of the junction unmatched. This CDR3 contains 17 residues. Germline CDR1 is SQVTM and CDR2 is ANQGSEA. The CDR3 region is CSVGGLAGTSDYNEQFF. The CDR3 DNA reads as TGCAGCGTTGGGGGACTAGCGGGAACATCCGACTACAATGAGCAGTTCTTC.